This entry lists 22 T cell receptor beta chains sequenced from one sample in a study of post-analysis software for immune sequencing data (dated by TCRdb to the mid-2010s). Library method: PCR. The sequencer listed for this sample is Illumina HiSeq 2500. To reduce PCR and sequencing biases, unique molecular identifiers were incorporated into the TCR beta cDNA libraries. TCRdb trimmed public reads at Q25 via fastp, called clones via MiXCR and kept in-frame beta chains. Duplicate CDR3 protein sequences are folded into a single record with the most common DNA and genes. The sample profile shows 350,000 to 500,000 distinct CDR3 sequences; roughly 40% of them were found once. The ten largest clones capture around 8% of the sample. No antigen has been identified for these receptors. What the authors observed across the whole study: Patients showed significantly higher frequencies than controls for several TRBV segments, among them TRBV5-6, TRBV5-1 and TRBV20-1.

Material for sequencing was blood. Receptors originate from a girl aged 2-10 years with multiple sclerosis.

The rearrangement uses TRBV7-2 and TRBJ2-4, with D perhaps matching TRBD1 (6 bases). TRBJ2-7 explains the end of the DNA better; the J call may be wrong. Germline CDR1 reads SGHTA; CDR2 reads FQGNSA. This CDR3 is built from 15 residues. The CDR3 DNA sequence: TGTGCCAGCAGCCCGTACGTGGCAGGGGCCTACGAGCAGTACTTC. Amino acids: CASSPYVAGAYEQYF.

This clonotype occurred a few times. A read error may account for a junction end that differs from germline. This chain joins TRBV6-5 and TRBJ2-4, with D perhaps TRBD2 (5 bases). The CDR3 runs 15 residues. From germline, CDR1 is MNHEY and CDR2 SVGAGI. Here the CDR3 reads CASSYFVLGKSIQYF. The CDR3 DNA sequence: TGTGCCAGCAGTTACTTTGTACTAGGTAAAAGCATTCAGTACTTC.

The J gene is TRBJ2-5, the V gene TRBV7-2; D possibly corresponds to TRBD2 (6 bases). TRBJ2-7 explains the end of the DNA better; the J call may be wrong. This CDR3 has 14 amino acids. Per the germline V gene, CDR1 is SGHTA and CDR2 is FQGNSA. The CDR3 nucleotides are TGTGCCAGCAGCTTAGGACTAGTAGCCTTCGAGCAGTACTTC. Its protein is CASSLGLVAFEQYF.

The V gene is TRBV20-1, the J gene TRBJ2-1, with TRBD2 matching 8 bases. The CDR3 length is 13 residues. V dropped 3 bases and J dropped 12; count of bases not matched to a gene: 10. Per the germline V gene, CDR1 is DFQATT and CDR2 is SNEGSKA (reference sequence). This CDR3 is CSARGRVAGSQFF. CDR3 coding DNA: TGCAGTGCTAGGGGCCGGGTAGCGGGATCGCAGTTCTTC.

The count of this clonotype is one. This chain uses TRBV27 with TRBJ2-1; TRBD2 aligns across 10 bases. V trimming: 2 bases; J trimming: 12 bases; junction bases outside the gene matches: 16. Per the germline V gene, CDR1 is MNHEY and CDR2 is SMNVEV (reference sequence). The CDR3 length is 17 residues. The CDR3 here is CASSLTSWGSGRAGQFF. CDR3 DNA sequence: TGTGCCAGCAGTTTAACCTCCTGGGGGAGCGGGAGGGCCGGGCAGTTCTTC.

The rearrangement uses TRBV16 and TRBJ2-7; 7 bases map to TRBD2. CDR1 is KGHSY and CDR2 is FQNENV in the germline V gene. V trimming: 7 bases; J trimming: 4 bases; junction bases outside the gene matches: 10. The CDR3 totals 14 residues. DNA for the CDR3: TGTGCCAGCACAAAAGCCGGGAGGAATTACGAGCAGTACTTC. Translation: CASTKAGRNYEQYF.

This chain joins TRBV9 and TRBJ2-7; the D gene is possibly TRBD1 (6 bases). Germline V gene lookup returns CDR1 SGDLS and CDR2 YYNGEE. V lost 4 bases and J 4 bases, leaving 12 bases between the germline ends. The CDR3 spans 13 residues. The CDR3 DNA follows: TGTGCCAGCAGCCGGACAGATCTTTACGAGCAGTACTTC. This codes for CASSRTDLYEQYF. Supplemented by reference TRBV9 and TRBJ2-7, the full variable domain reads DSGVTQTPKHLITATGQRVTLRCSPRSGDLSVYWYQQSLDQGLQFLIQYYNGEERAKGNILERFSAQQFPDLHSELNLSSLELGDSALYFCASSRTDLYEQYFGPGTRLTVT.

The gene calls are TRBV28 and TRBJ2-3; D gene ambiguous. Germline V gene sequence: CDR1 MDHEN, CDR2 SYDVKM. The CDR3 is 15 residues long. V gave up 6 bases and J gave up 2 bases, with 15 bases separating them. The CDR3 DNA sequence: TGTGCCAGCAGGGGGTTCGACACGTCCACAGATACGCAGTATTTT. Translated: CASRGFDTSTDTQYF.

The J gene is TRBJ2-1, the V gene TRBV4-2; D may be TRBD1 or TRBD2 (5 bases each). The CDR3 length is 16 residues. V was trimmed by 3 bases and J by 3 bases, leaving 15 bases between them. Germline CDR1 is LGHNA and CDR2 is YNFKEQ. As DNA, the CDR3 is TGTGCCAGCAGCCATCCGGGACGCGTCCTCTACAATGAGCAGTTCTTC. It yields the protein CASSHPGRVLYNEQFF.

CDR3 sequence: CASSESMVMNAFF. The DNA of the CDR3 is TGCGCCAGCAGTGAGAGTATGGTGATGAATGCTTTCTTT. The J gene is TRBJ1-1, the V gene TRBV10-2; D gene uncertain. The V and J ends lost 2 bases and 11 bases respectively, with 15 bases between them. This CDR3 has 13 residues. CDR1 is WSHSY and CDR2 is SAAADI in the germline V gene.

This clonotype was seen a handful of times. The chain has TRBV7-9 and TRBJ2-5, with 9 nucleotides matching TRBD1. The J call may be faulty, since TRBJ2-7 better matches the DNA end. CDR1 is SEHNR and CDR2 is FQNEAQ in the germline V gene (reference sequence). The CDR3 has 16 amino acids. The chain's CDR3 is CASRTGGGRGRNEQYF. The DNA of the CDR3 is TGTGCCAGCAGAACAGGGGGCGGCAGGGGGCGCAACGAGCAGTACTTC.

The chain employs TRBV14 and TRBJ2-1, with a weak D call TRBD2 (6 bases). This CDR3 is built from 16 residues. Germline-derived CDR1 and CDR2 are SGHDN and FVKESK. The V gene lost 4 bases and the J gene lost 0 bases, with 13 bases spanning the gap. The CDR3 protein is CASSPEGSRSYNEQFF. CDR3 DNA sequence: TGTGCCAGCAGCCCGGAGGGGTCACGCTCCTACAATGAGCAGTTCTTC.

This clonotype turned up a few times. This chain joins TRBV27 and TRBJ2-1; D is uncertain. Germline loops: CDR1 MNHEY, CDR2 SMNVEV (reference sequence). The CDR3 has 15 residues. V dropped 4 bases and J dropped 0 bases, with 10 bases sitting between them. In DNA form, the CDR3 reads TGTGCCAGCAGTTACGACTCTTACTCCTACAATGAGCAGTTCTTC. Translated, it gives CASSYDSYSYNEQFF.

The CDR3 region is CSVGEDRAPTEAFF. For the CDR3, the DNA is TGCAGCGTTGGTGAGGACAGGGCCCCCACTGAAGCTTTCTTT. The chain links TRBV29-1 to TRBJ1-1; TRBD1 matches 8 bases. Trimming took 4 bases from V and 4 from J; bases not matched to a gene: 8. The germline V gene has CDR1 SQVTM and CDR2 ANQGSEA. This CDR3 spans 14 amino acids.

This clonotype was observed a handful of times. The genes are TRBV7-9 and TRBJ1-4; 7 positions match TRBD1. Germline V gives CDR1 SEHNR, CDR2 FQNEAQ (reference sequence). CDR3 length: 16 amino acids. V lost 5 bases and J lost 5; bases outside the gene matches: 11. The CDR3 reads CASSPGRGLVNEKLFF. CDR3 coding DNA: TGTGCCAGCAGCCCGGGGAGGGGGCTTGTAAATGAAAAACTGTTTTTT.

This clonotype was observed a few times. V usage is TRBV5-1 and J usage is TRBJ1-2, with D perhaps matching TRBD1 (6 bases). CDR3 length equals 17 residues. V shed 4 bases and J shed 0 bases, with 19 bases lying between them. Germline-derived CDR1 and CDR2 are SGHRS and YFSETQ. CDR3 protein: CASSPPVLQGSNYGYTF. CDR3 in DNA: TGCGCCAGCAGCCCGCCCGTTTTACAGGGATCTAACTATGGCTACACCTTC.

J is TRBJ2-2 and V is TRBV11-2; 11 nucleotides line up with TRBD2. The CDR3 consists of 17 residues. The germline V gene has CDR1 SGHAT and CDR2 FQNNGV. With 2 bases clipped from V and 5 bases from J, the junction kept 7 bases outside the gene matches. The CDR3 DNA is TGTGCCAGCAGCTTAACTCTTCTAGCGGGAGGTACCGGGGAGCTGTTTTTT. Amino acid sequence: CASSLTLLAGGTGELFF.

J is TRBJ2-7 and V is TRBV9, with TRBD1 matching 8 bases. The germline CDR1 and CDR2 sequences are SGDLS and YYNGEE. V dropped 0 bases and J dropped 3; count of bases not matched to a gene: 5. The CDR3 has 15 residues. Written as DNA, the CDR3 is TGTGCCAGCAGCGTAGGCCAGGGGGCGAACTACGAGCAGTACTTC. Residues: CASSVGQGANYEQYF.

In its sample, this clonotype was seen a few times. The rearrangement joins TRBV20-1 to TRBJ2-1; D perhaps matches TRBD2 (5 bases). Germline assignment: CDR1 DFQATT and CDR2 SNEGSKA (reference sequence). The V end lost 3 bases, the J end lost 2 bases, and 17 bases lay between the germline ends. The CDR3 runs to 16 residues. The chain's CDR3 is CSASAVLATPYNEQFF. The DNA for the CDR3 is TGCAGTGCTAGTGCTGTGTTAGCGACCCCCTACAATGAGCAGTTCTTC.

The rearrangement links TRBV7-2 to TRBJ1-2; 8 bases align to TRBD1. The J segment lost 5 bases and the V segment lost 3 bases, leaving 5 bases of the junction unmatched. Germline V gene data show CDR1 as SGHTA and CDR2 as FQGNSA. This CDR3 is 14 amino acids long. The CDR3, as DNA: TGTGCCAGCAGCTTGGCAGGGGGCGGGTATGGCTACACCTTC. Its protein is CASSLAGGGYGYTF.

J is TRBJ1-5 and V is TRBV6-1; a weak D match, TRBD1 (6 bases). Per germline, CDR1 MNHNS and CDR2 SASEGT. There are 18 residues in the CDR3. The V and J ends lost 6 bases and 1 base respectively, with 22 bases between them. The CDR3 loop reads CASSRKRTGILSNQPQHF. As DNA, the CDR3 is TGTGCCAGCAGCCGCAAACGTACAGGGATCTTAAGCAATCAGCCCCAGCATTTT.

The chain carries TRBV30 and TRBJ2-7, with D perhaps TRBD1 (5 bases). This CDR3 comprises 15 residues. Germline CDR1 and CDR2: GTSNPN and SVGIG (reference sequence). V shed 0 bases and J shed 6 bases, with 18 bases lying between them. DNA of the CDR3: TGTGCCTGGAGTGTACGCCCCCTCGCAGGGCCCGAGCAGTACTTC. It is translated as CAWSVRPLAGPEQYF.